The clone carrying this T cell receptor beta chain was detected a few times. Its antigen remains unknown. Template-switching 5'RACE yielded the TCR cDNA; a universal primer site and UMIs were added in the process. TCRdb re-called the 5' RACE reads through MiXCR, storing one row per CDR3 protein. The sample has hundreds of thousands of distinct CDR3 sequences, roughly 14% seen once. The CDR3 is 15 amino acids. CDR1 is SQVTM and CDR2 is ANQGSEA in the germline V gene. Between the trimmed V and J ends, which lost 4 bases and 2 bases, there was a span of 15 bases. This sample stems from a study of T cells after yellow fever vaccination. Overall study findings and caveats: FACS-sorted repertoires might harbor abundant contaminating clonotypes from the bulk population. Subsequent to the booster, the majority of primary-vaccination clones reappeared (under 98% CD4, 80% to 90% CD8). Overlap between CD4 and CD8 compartments was detected for a small share of clonotypes.

This TCR derives from a man aged 25 to 40 who received the YFV17D yellow fever vaccine. This material consisted of PBMCs, taken on the day of the yellow fever booster vaccination. The rearrangement joins TRBV29-1 to TRBJ2-1; the D is unclear. This chain's CDR3 is CSVARPPVTYNEQFF. The CDR3 bases are TGCAGCGTTGCTCGGCCACCAGTTACCTACAATGAGCAGTTCTTC.